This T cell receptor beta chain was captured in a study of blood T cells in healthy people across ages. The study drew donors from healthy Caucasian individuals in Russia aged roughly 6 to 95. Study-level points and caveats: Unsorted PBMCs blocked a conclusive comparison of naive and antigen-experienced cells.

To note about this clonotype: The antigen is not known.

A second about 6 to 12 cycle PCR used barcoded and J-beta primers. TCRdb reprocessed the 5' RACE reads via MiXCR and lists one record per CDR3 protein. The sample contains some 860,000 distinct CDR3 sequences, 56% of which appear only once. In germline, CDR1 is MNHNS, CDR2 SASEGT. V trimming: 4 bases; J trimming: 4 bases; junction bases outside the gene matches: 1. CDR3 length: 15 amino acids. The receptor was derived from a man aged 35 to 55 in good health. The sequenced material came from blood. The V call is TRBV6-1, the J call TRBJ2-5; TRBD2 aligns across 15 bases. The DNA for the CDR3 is TGTGCCAGCAGTGGGACTAGCGGGGGGGCAGAGACCCAGTACTTC. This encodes CASSGTSGGAETQYF.